Below, 32 T cell receptor beta chains from the same sample are listed, as sequenced in a study of T cell repertoires in cytomegalovirus infection. Using its own MiXCR run on the reads, TCRdb lists one record per CDR3 protein. The table has approximately 390,000 distinct CDR3 sequences, about a third seen once. Their specific antigens are unknown. The input for sequencing was cultured PBMCs, taken from culture after CMV antigen stimulation. These receptors all come from a human donor in good health (CMV status not recorded). Some clones in this sample may be carry-over from other donors' samples.

This clonotype was observed a handful of times. The genes are TRBV7-2 and TRBJ2-1, with D hard to call. Looked up from germline, CDR1 is SGHTA and CDR2 is FQGNSA. V was shortened by 0 bases and J by 8 bases, with 8 bases between the two germline ends. The CDR3 length is 13 residues. CDR3 DNA sequence: TGTGCCAGCAGCTTAGCGCAGAGGTATGAGCAGTTCTTC. Translation gives CASSLAQRYEQFF.

The chain uses TRBV6-2 or TRBV6-3 and TRBJ1-5; D might be TRBD1 (6 bases). Trimming shortened V by 5 bases and J by 7 bases, and 9 bases separated the two germline ends. From germline, CDR1 is MNHEY and CDR2 SVGEGT. The CDR3 extends over 12 amino acids. This CDR3 reads CASSPGEQPQHF. The CDR3 bases are TGTGCCAGCAGTCCAGGGGAACAGCCCCAGCATTTT.

This chain links TRBV20-1 with TRBJ2-1; TRBD2 is a possible D gene (6 bases). V was pared by 1 base and J by 0 bases, with 10 bases between. Per the germline V gene, CDR1 is DFQATT and CDR2 is SNEGSKA (reference sequence). CDR3 length: 15 amino acids. CDR3 in amino acids: CSARVGRDSYNEQFF. In nucleotides, the CDR3 is TGCAGTGCTAGAGTGGGGCGGGACTCCTACAATGAGCAGTTCTTC.

The genes are TRBV7-2 and TRBJ1-5; 8 positions agree with TRBD1. CDR3 length equals 15 residues. CDR1 SGHTA and CDR2 FQGNSA come from the germline V gene. With V trimmed by 5 bases and J by 6 bases, 9 bases remained unmatched. The CDR3 coding sequence is TGTGCCAGCAGCCGTGCAGGGGGCGCGGGTCAGCCCCAGCATTTT. It codes for CASSRAGGAGQPQHF.

In this sample, this clonotype turned up a few times. CDR3 bases: TGCAGCGTTAAAATGCAGACAGGGCCCTATGGCTACACCTTC. Translating it yields CSVKMQTGPYGYTF. The chain couples TRBV29-1 to TRBJ1-2, with 7 bases aligning to TRBD1. This CDR3 has 14 residues. With V trimmed by 5 bases and J by 4 bases, 10 bases remained unmatched. The V gene's germline CDR1 is SQVTM and CDR2 ANQGSEA.

V is TRBV30 and J is TRBJ2-1; weak D call: TRBD1 (6 bases). Trimming took 1 base from V and 7 from J, leaving 17 bases between them. The CDR3 has 15 residues. Germline loops: CDR1 GTSNPN, CDR2 SVGIG (reference sequence). CDR3 sequence reads: CAWSGSNRVGNEQFF. The CDR3, as DNA: TGTGCCTGGAGTGGGAGCAACAGGGTAGGGAATGAGCAGTTCTTC. Using reference TRBV30 and TRBJ2-1 for the parts outside the CDR3, the full variable domain is SQTIHQWPATLVQPVGSPLSLECTVEGTSNPNLYWYRQAAGRGLQLLFYSVGIGQISSEVPQNLSASRPQDRQFILSSKKLLLSDSGFYLCAWSGSNRVGNEQFFGPGTRLTVL.

This clonotype was detected only a few times. The CDR3 reads CSVEDLNGGRGEQFF. The CDR3 bases are TGCAGCGTTGAAGACCTCAACGGTGGGAGGGGTGAGCAGTTCTTC. V is TRBV29-1 and J is TRBJ2-1; TRBD2 agrees at 7 bases. V dropped 0 bases and J dropped 9; count of bases not matched to a gene: 11. Germline loops: CDR1 SQVTM, CDR2 ANQGSEA. The CDR3 runs to 15 residues.

CDR3 amino acids: CASRVVAGTFNEQFF. The CDR3 DNA sequence: TGTGCCAGCAGGGTTGTAGCGGGAACTTTCAATGAGCAGTTCTTC. V usage is TRBV12-3 or TRBV12-4 and J usage is TRBJ2-1; 8 bases are shared with TRBD2. V shed 6 bases and J 6 bases; nucleotides not matched to a gene: 10. The CDR3 runs to 15 residues.

The V gene is TRBV20-1, the J gene TRBJ2-1, with 9 bases lining up with TRBD2. The CDR3 is 14 residues long. In germline, CDR1 is DFQATT, CDR2 SNEGSKA (reference sequence). The ends lost 6 bases at V and 6 bases at J; junction bases unmatched: 9. The DNA of the CDR3 is TGCAGTGCCGCCTGGGCTAGCGGGACCAATGAGCAGTTCTTC. It encodes CSAAWASGTNEQFF.

A few counts support this clonotype. This chain connects TRBV11-3 to TRBJ2-3, with TRBD2 matching 8 bases. Looked up from germline, CDR1 is SGHNT and CDR2 is YENEEA. V shed 6 bases, J shed 4 bases, and the junction held 3 bases outside the gene matches. CDR3 length equals 13 residues. This chain's CDR3 is CASSLSGADTQYF. CDR3 sequence (DNA): TGTGCCAGCAGTCTTAGCGGGGCAGATACGCAGTATTTT. Together with reference TRBV11-3 and TRBJ2-3, the CDR3 gives the full variable domain: EAGVVQSPRYKIIEKKQPVAFWCNPISGHNTLYWYLQNLGQGPELLIRYENEEAVDDSQLPKDRFSAERLKGVDSTLKIQPAELGDSAVYLCASSLSGADTQYFGPGTRLTVL.

V usage is TRBV6-6 and J usage is TRBJ1-5; a weak D match, TRBD1 (5 bases). Germline loops: CDR1 MNHNY, CDR2 SVGAGI (reference sequence). Trimming took 5 bases from V and 6 from J, leaving 14 bases between them. The CDR3 has 14 residues. CDR3 sequence: CASSTGGPGQPQHF. CDR3 DNA sequence: TGTGCCAGCAGTACGGGGGGTCCGGGTCAGCCCCAGCATTTT.

This clonotype was found a few times. The chain uses TRBV7-9 and TRBJ1-5; a possible D gene is TRBD1 (6 bases). Trimming took 6 bases from V and 6 from J, leaving 12 bases between them. The CDR3 consists of 13 residues. Germline loops: CDR1 SEHNR, CDR2 FQNEAQ (reference sequence). As DNA, the CDR3 is TGTGCCAGCAGTCGACAGGATCGTCAGCCCCAGCATTTT. Residues: CASSRQDRQPQHF. The whole variable domain, filled in from reference TRBV7-9 and TRBJ1-5, reads DTGVSQNPRHKITKRGQNVTFRCDPISEHNRLYWYRQTLGQGPEFLTYFQNEAQLEKSRLLSDRFSAERPKGSFSTLEIQRTEQGDSAMYLCASSRQDRQPQHFGDGTRLSIL.

The rearrangement links TRBV7-8 to TRBJ2-5; 8 bases are a match to TRBD2. CDR3 length: 16 amino acids. J was trimmed by 4 bases and V by 5 bases; bases with no gene match: 12. Germline V gene data show CDR1 as SGHVS and CDR2 as FQNEAQ. The CDR3 protein is CASSPLGGRRLETQYF. The CDR3 bases are TGTGCCAGCAGCCCCCTCGGCGGGAGGAGGTTAGAGACCCAGTACTTC.

This clonotype appeared many times. This chain joins TRBV7-3 and TRBJ2-1; 7 bases line up with TRBD2. Germline V gene data show CDR1 as SGHTA and CDR2 as FQGTGA. The CDR3 length is 14 residues. Losses at the gene ends were 8 bases for V and 4 bases for J; bases not matched to a gene: 8. Written as DNA, the CDR3 is TGTGCCAGCTCTCGACTAGCCGAATACAATGAGCAGTTCTTC. Translated, it gives CASSRLAEYNEQFF.

The chain has TRBV6-2 or TRBV6-3 and TRBJ1-2, with unresolved D. The length of the CDR3 is 14 residues. Trimming removed 0 bases at V and 7 bases at J, with 12 bases between. Germline-derived CDR1 and CDR2 are MNHEY and SVGEGT. The chain's CDR3 is CASSYSRGPGGYTF. As DNA, the CDR3 is TGTGCCAGCAGTTACTCGAGAGGGCCAGGTGGCTACACCTTC.

This clonotype has at least ten counts. The V call is TRBV7-2, the J call TRBJ2-1; 11 nucleotides agree with TRBD2. The CDR3 runs to 17 residues. Trimming removed 3 bases from V and 7 bases from J; junction bases left unmatched: 11. The V gene's germline CDR1 is SGHTA and CDR2 FQGNSA. The CDR3 loop reads CASSFTGLTSGRNEQFF. Written as DNA, the CDR3 is TGTGCCAGCAGCTTCACGGGGTTAACTAGCGGGAGAAATGAGCAGTTCTTC.

CDR3 nucleotides: TGTGCCAGCAGATTCCCCCATGCTAGCGGGGGGGAGAGCACAGATACGCAGTATTTT. Protein product: CASRFPHASGGESTDTQYF. The chain has TRBV28 and TRBJ2-3; 12 bases map to TRBD2. The CDR3 has 19 amino acids. CDR1 is MDHEN, CDR2 SYDVKM, per germline. Unmatched junction bases numbered 13, after V lost 6 bases and J lost 0 bases.

This clonotype has just a few counts. The chain links TRBV7-2 to TRBJ1-2; D gene ambiguous. The V gene's germline CDR1 is SGHTA and CDR2 FQGNSA. Deletions cut 4 bases from V and 8 bases from J, with 11 bases between. This CDR3 is built from 12 residues. The CDR3 DNA follows: TGTGCCAGCAGCTCCTACATGGGAGGCTACACCTTC. Its protein product is CASSSYMGGYTF.

The genes are TRBV7-6 and TRBJ2-7, with 8 bases that match TRBD2. Per germline, CDR1 SGHVS and CDR2 FNYEAQ. Trimming took 3 bases from V and 5 from J; bases not matched to a gene: 9. This CDR3 region has 15 residues. This chain's CDR3 is CASSFGGLASDEQYF. Here the CDR3 DNA reads TGTGCCAGCAGCTTCGGAGGACTAGCATCCGACGAGCAGTACTTC.

J is TRBJ2-2 and V is TRBV7-6; maybe TRBD1 (6 bases). CDR1 SGHVS and CDR2 FNYEAQ come from the germline V gene. V gave up 7 bases and J gave up 4 bases, with 13 bases separating them. The CDR3 has 14 residues. The CDR3 DNA is TGTGCCAGCACCGAACAGGGTCGCACCGGGGAGCTGTTTTTT. It codes for CASTEQGRTGELFF.

This clonotype was found a few times. The gene calls are TRBV7-9 and TRBJ2-1, with D tentatively TRBD1 (8 bases). CDR3 length: 16 amino acids. Trimming removed 4 bases at V and 0 bases at J, with 13 bases between. In germline, CDR1 is SEHNR, CDR2 FQNEAQ (reference sequence). The CDR3 DNA is TGTGCCAGCAGCTCACAGGGGGGGAGCTCCTACAATGAGCAGTTCTTC. It codes for CASSSQGGSSYNEQFF.

The rearrangement uses TRBV5-1 and TRBJ2-7; D is unclear. The V gene lost 4 bases and the J gene lost 3 bases, with 14 bases spanning the gap. This CDR3 has 14 residues. Germline loops: CDR1 SGHRS, CDR2 YFSETQ. The CDR3 here is CASSPDGLNYEQYF. CDR3 bases: TGCGCCAGCAGCCCGGACGGGTTGAACTACGAGCAGTACTTC.

V gene TRBV18 combines with J gene TRBJ2-3; D is perhaps TRBD1 (6 bases). This CDR3 contains 15 residues. Looked up from germline, CDR1 is KGHSH and CDR2 is LQKENI. V lost 1 base, J lost 5 bases, and 13 bases lay in between. CDR3 sequence: CASSPLQGLQDTQYF. The CDR3 coding sequence is TGTGCCAGCTCACCACTTCAGGGGCTGCAAGATACGCAGTATTTT.

The sample holds a few counts of this clonotype. This chain joins TRBV28 and TRBJ1-1; D possibly corresponds to TRBD1 (5 bases). Between the trimmed V and J ends, which lost 7 bases and 3 bases, there was a span of 18 bases. This CDR3 is 15 amino acids long. Germline CDR1 reads MDHEN; CDR2 reads SYDVKM. The CDR3 sequence is CASTFQPLGDTEAFF. CDR3 DNA: TGTGCCAGCACCTTTCAACCCCTGGGGGACACTGAAGCTTTCTTT.

The chain joins TRBV11-2 to TRBJ1-2; possibly TRBD1 for D (5 bases). Germline-derived CDR1 and CDR2 are SGHAT and FQNNGV. V lost 7 bases to trimming and J lost 4 bases, with 16 bases between them. The CDR3 is 14 amino acids. As DNA, the CDR3 is TGTGCCAGCACCCACGGGGGTAGTAGCTATGGCTACACCTTC. As protein: CASTHGGSSYGYTF.

The chain employs TRBV7-6 and TRBJ1-1; D unresolved. Trimming shortened V by 4 bases and J by 10 bases, and 13 bases separated the two germline ends. CDR3 length: 12 amino acids. The germline gives CDR1 SGHVS, CDR2 FNYEAQ. As DNA, the CDR3 is TGTGCCAGCAGCTCTCCGGACCTGGGAGCTTTCTTT. This codes for CASSSPDLGAFF.

The chain joins TRBV28 to TRBJ2-5, with D possibly TRBD1 on 7 matching bases. V dropped 5 bases and J dropped 5 bases, with 15 bases sitting between them. Germline V lookup: CDR1 MDHEN, CDR2 SYDVKM. This CDR3 region has 14 residues. The CDR3 nucleotides read TGTGCCAGCAGTGCCGACAGGGCGGGGGAGACCCAGTACTTC. This translates into CASSADRAGETQYF.

This chain uses TRBV20-1 with TRBJ1-1; D not certain. Trimming cost V 3 bases and J 5 bases, with 13 bases left between them. Germline V lookup: CDR1 DFQATT, CDR2 SNEGSKA (reference sequence). CDR3 length: 13 residues. DNA for the CDR3: TGCAGTGCTAGTGTTCTCCGAGGTACTGAAGCTTTCTTT. The encoded protein is CSASVLRGTEAFF.

V usage is TRBV27 and J usage is TRBJ2-2, with D unclear. This CDR3 is 14 amino acids long. Trimming removed 5 bases from V and 4 bases from J, with 11 bases in between. Germline loops: CDR1 MNHEY, CDR2 SMNVEV (reference sequence). DNA of the CDR3: TGTGCCAGCAGTCCATTCATGAGCACCGGGGAGCTGTTTTTT. This translates into CASSPFMSTGELFF.

In this sample, this clonotype turned up many times. The rearrangement uses TRBV7-9 and TRBJ2-6; 7 bases are a match to TRBD1. Germline trimming cut 0 bases from V and 2 bases from J; bases unmatched to any gene: 4. Germline V lookup: CDR1 SEHNR, CDR2 FQNEAQ (reference sequence). This CDR3 comprises 17 residues. CDR3 sequence: CASSLALTGPGANVLTF. Written as DNA, the CDR3 is TGTGCCAGCAGCTTAGCCCTGACAGGGCCTGGGGCCAACGTCCTGACTTTC.

This clonotype came up a few times. The V and J genes are TRBV7-4 and TRBJ1-2; D is uncertain. The CDR3 length is 13 residues. The V gene's germline CDR1 is SGHVT and CDR2 SQSDAQ. The V end was cut by 5 bases, the J end by 7 bases, with 14 bases between. The CDR3, as DNA: TGTGCCAGCAGCCCCTCGCCTAGGCTTGGCTACACCTTC. Translating gives CASSPSPRLGYTF.

The rearrangement joins TRBV7-2 to TRBJ1-1; D is possibly TRBD1 (6 bases). The ends were cut back, 3 bases at V and 6 bases at J, with 11 bases in the middle. The germline V gene encodes CDR1 SGHTA and CDR2 FQGNSA. The CDR3 is made up of 13 amino acids. In nucleotides, the CDR3 is TGTGCCAGCAGCTTGGGGGGCAGGGCTGAAGCTTTCTTT. Amino acids: CASSLGGRAEAFF.